Shown below are 21 T cell receptor beta chains from a single sample sequenced in a study of shared clonotypes between healthy human individuals (dated by TCRdb to about 2020). The receptor library was made with the immunoSEQ multiplex PCR assay. Held by TCRdb, this immuneACCESS table contains in-frame sequences only and omits some clones. Under half of the omission traces to an unresolved V gene where checked; the cause of the rest is unknown. The sample profile shows about 190,000 clones; about 68% of them were found once. The ten largest make up 10% of the sample. Specimen: memory CD4+ T cells sorted from blood. Explained via the paper, the cell subset or site label denotes: CD45RA-negative fraction. The source of these receptors is a man younger than 45 in good health.

The V gene is TRBV11-3, the J gene TRBJ2-1; 7 nucleotides match TRBD2. Losses at the gene ends were 9 bases for V and 5 bases for J; bases not matched to a gene: 10. Germline V CDR1 and CDR2: SGHNT, YENEEA. This CDR3 contains 14 residues. The CDR3: CASQSGAGNNEQFF. Written as DNA, the CDR3 is TGTGCCAGTCAGAGCGGGGCAGGGAACAATGAGCAGTTCTTC.

This chain uses TRBV11-2 with TRBJ2-1; 9 bases fit TRBD2. Unmatched junction bases numbered 10, after V lost 1 base and J lost 9 bases. Germline values: CDR1 SGHAT, CDR2 FQNNGV. This CDR3 spans 16 amino acids. The chain's CDR3 is CASSLAISGRSGEQFF. DNA of the CDR3: TGTGCCAGCAGCTTAGCGATTAGCGGGAGATCGGGTGAGCAGTTCTTC.

The sample holds one count of this clone. The V and J genes are TRBV6-6 and TRBJ2-7; D gene ambiguous. The germline gives CDR1 MNHNY, CDR2 SVGAGI (reference sequence). The CDR3 consists of 12 residues. The V end lost 4 bases, the J end lost 6 bases, and 10 bases lay between the germline ends. The DNA of the CDR3 is TGTGCCAGCAGTTTATCCTCTCTCGAGCAGTACTTC. This translates into CASSLSSLEQYF.

Concerning this clone: A much larger clone differs by one base, so this may be a read error. V and J are TRBV7-2 and TRBJ2-7; 8 bases map to TRBD2. The CDR3 has 15 amino acids. Germline lookup yields CDR1 SGHTA and CDR2 FQGNSA. V was pared by 2 bases and J by 4 bases, with 7 bases of the junction left unmatched. The CDR3 coding sequence is TGTGCCAGCAGCTTACTTCCGGGGGGGGTTTACGAGCAGTACTTC. Translating gives CASSLLPGGVYEQYF.

The V and J genes are TRBV11-2 and TRBJ2-1; 9 bases line up with TRBD2. The germline CDR1 and CDR2 sequences are SGHAT and FQNNGV. The V gene end was trimmed by 5 bases and the J gene end by 6 bases; junction bases not matched to a gene: 14. The CDR3 consists of 17 residues. The CDR3 protein is CASSLTSGPGLSNEQFF. CDR3 DNA sequence: TGTGCCAGCAGCCTGACTAGCGGCCCTGGGCTCTCCAATGAGCAGTTCTTC. The whole variable domain, filled in from reference TRBV11-2 and TRBJ2-1, reads EAGVAQSPRYKIIEKRQSVAFWCNPISGHATLYWYQQILGQGPKLLIQFQNNGVVDDSQLPKDRFSAERLKGVDSTLKIQPAKLEDSAVYLCASSLTSGPGLSNEQFFGPGTRLTVL.

The chain is built from TRBV6-1 and TRBJ1-5; no clear D. This CDR3 region has 14 residues. Germline V CDR1 and CDR2: MNHNS, SASEGT. V lost 0 bases and J 3 bases, leaving 6 bases between the germline ends. CDR3 region: CASSEAKFNQPQHF. CDR3 nucleotide sequence: TGTGCCAGCAGTGAAGCGAAGTTCAATCAGCCCCAGCATTTT.

V gene TRBV5-1 combines with J gene TRBJ2-1; D remains ambiguous. This CDR3 has 15 amino acids. Between the trimmed V and J ends, which lost 4 bases and 0 bases, there was a span of 11 bases. CDR1 is SGHRS, CDR2 YFSETQ, per germline. The CDR3 bases are TGCGCCAGCAGCCGCAAGACCAGCTCCTACAATGAGCAGTTCTTC. Amino acids: CASSRKTSSYNEQFF.

This clone was seen more than once but under ten times. The J gene is TRBJ2-5, the V gene TRBV11-2; the D gene could be TRBD1 or TRBD2 (5 bases each). V was clipped by 0 bases and J by 2 bases, with 10 bases between them. Germline-derived CDR1 and CDR2 are SGHAT and FQNNGV. This CDR3 comprises 15 residues. The CDR3 nucleotides are TGTGCCAGCAGCTTAGACGGGACGGGACAAGAGACCCAGTACTTC. This codes for CASSLDGTGQETQYF.

The rearrangement joins TRBV7-8 to TRBJ2-7; TRBD1 might be the D (5 bases). The CDR3 runs 13 residues. Germline CDR1 is SGHVS and CDR2 is FQNEAQ. Trimming took 2 bases from V and 2 from J, leaving 7 bases between them. The DNA for the CDR3 is TGTGCCAGCAGCTTACAGGGTCCCTACGAGCAGTACTTC. Its translation: CASSLQGPYEQYF.

J is TRBJ2-3 and V is TRBV11-2, with TRBD2 matching 7 bases. The trim removed 4 bases at V and 2 bases at J, leaving 15 bases unmatched. In germline, CDR1 is SGHAT, CDR2 FQNNGV. CDR3 length: 18 amino acids. The CDR3 nucleotides are TGTGCCAGCAGCTCCCGCATAGTGCGAGCGGGAAACACAGATACGCAGTATTTT. Encoded protein: CASSSRIVRAGNTDTQYF.

In this sample, this clone turned up a few times. The genes are TRBV27 and TRBJ2-1; 12 nucleotides line up with TRBD2. The J segment lost 0 bases and the V segment lost 6 bases, leaving 3 bases of the junction unmatched. This CDR3 is 16 amino acids long. Germline V gives CDR1 MNHEY, CDR2 SMNVEV (reference sequence). CDR3 DNA: TGTGCCAGCAGGCTAGCGGGAGGGAGCTCCTACAATGAGCAGTTCTTC. It specifies CASRLAGGSSYNEQFF.

This clone ranks as medium-sized (0.01 to 0.1%). The chain carries TRBV18 and TRBJ2-2; weak D call: TRBD1 (5 bases). Germline V gene sequence: CDR1 KGHSH, CDR2 LQKENI. The CDR3 spans 14 residues. V was pared by 8 bases and J by 2 bases, with 12 bases between. The CDR3 DNA follows: TGTGCCAGCGCACAGGACCCAAACACCGGGGAGCTGTTTTTT. The encoded protein is CASAQDPNTGELFF.

V gene TRBV9 combines with J gene TRBJ2-7; D is ambiguous. The CDR3 covers 14 residues. Trimming took off 3 bases at V and 6 bases at J, with 16 bases between the two ends. CDR1 is SGDLS, CDR2 YYNGEE, per germline. The CDR3: CASSAGVPGGEQYF. DNA of the CDR3: TGTGCCAGCAGCGCCGGTGTACCGGGCGGCGAGCAGTACTTC.

This chain joins TRBV4-3 and TRBJ1-1; D call uncertain. Germline CDR1 and CDR2: LGHNA and YSLEER. The CDR3 runs 12 residues. Trimming pared 0 bases from V and 7 bases from J, leaving 6 bases between. Here the CDR3 DNA reads TGCGCCAGCAGCCAAGACAAGGGTGAAGCTTTCTTT. Its translation: CASSQDKGEAFF.

J is TRBJ2-7 and V is TRBV7-3, with TRBD1 matching over 11 bases. Looked up from germline, CDR1 is SGHTA and CDR2 is FQGTGA. This CDR3 spans 14 amino acids. V shed 0 bases and J 6 bases; nucleotides not matched to a gene: 1. This CDR3 reads CASSLTGTGGEQYF. In DNA form, the CDR3 reads TGTGCCAGCAGCTTAACGGGGACAGGGGGCGAGCAGTACTTC.

The chain joins TRBV9 to TRBJ2-7; D remains unclear. Germline lookup yields CDR1 SGDLS and CDR2 YYNGEE. With 2 bases removed from V and 3 bases from J, the gap between germline ends came to 9 bases. The CDR3 consists of 13 residues. DNA for the CDR3: TGTGCCAGCAGCGTTACTCCGAACTACGAGCAGTACTTC. Encoded protein: CASSVTPNYEQYF.

In DNA, the CDR3 is TGTGCCAGCAACGTAGGACTAATGGATACGCAGTATTTT. Translated, it gives CASNVGLMDTQYF. The chain links TRBV7-2 to TRBJ2-3, with a weak D call TRBD2 (6 bases). Germline V gene sequence: CDR1 SGHTA, CDR2 FQGNSA. Between the trimmed V and J ends, which lost 7 bases and 6 bases, there was a span of 14 bases. The CDR3 spans 13 residues.

The chain is built from TRBV4-2 and TRBJ2-3, with 8 bases aligning to TRBD2. Trimming at V came to 1 base and at J to 0 bases, leaving 0 bases not matched to a gene. Germline CDR1 reads LGHNA; CDR2 reads YNFKEQ. The length of the CDR3 is 15 residues. CDR3 DNA: TGTGCCAGCAGCCAAGTAGCGGGGAGCACAGATACGCAGTATTTT. Translated, it gives CASSQVAGSTDTQYF.

The CDR3 region is CASSPPEAGVTDTQYF. The CDR3, as DNA: TGTGCCAGCTCACCACCGGAAGCGGGAGTGACAGATACGCAGTATTTT. The chain combines TRBV18 with TRBJ2-3; 8 nucleotides line up with TRBD2. Germline V lookup: CDR1 KGHSH, CDR2 LQKENI. This CDR3 has 16 residues. Trimming at V came to 0 bases and at J to 3 bases, leaving 5 bases not matched to a gene.

This clone came up once. The chain carries TRBV2 and TRBJ1-5; D is unclear. This CDR3 is built from 13 residues. Germline-derived CDR1 and CDR2 are SNHLY and FYNNEI. Trimming cost V 4 bases and J 7 bases, with 11 bases left between them. In DNA form, the CDR3 reads TGTGCCAGCAGTGGGGAAGAAGTCCAGCCCCAGCATTTT. Protein sequence: CASSGEEVQPQHF.

V gene TRBV10-2 combines with J gene TRBJ1-5; D is uncertain. The CDR3 covers 15 residues. V lost 0 bases and J 7 bases, leaving 13 bases between the germline ends. Germline CDR1 and CDR2: WSHSY and SAAADI. CDR3 sequence: CASSESGVQGQPQHF. The CDR3 bases are TGCGCCAGCAGTGAGTCCGGGGTCCAAGGGCAGCCCCAGCATTTT.